This record covers a single T cell receptor (beta chain). Using immunoSEQ multiplex PCR, the repertoire was profiled, and TCRdb retains in-frame clones only, with some absent. The sample includes almost 250,000 clones, around 90% of them seen just once. The entry originates in a study of blood T cell repertoires in COVID-19. The CDR3 runs to 13 residues. V was cut by 1 base and J by 7 bases, with 11 bases left in between. Germline lookup yields CDR1 GTSNPN and CDR2 SVGIG (reference sequence). The TCR sequence derives from a woman aged 50 to 60 who had recovered from COVID-19. What was sequenced was PBMCs or T cells enriched from blood (not recorded which). The V call is TRBV30, the J call TRBJ1-5, with D maybe TRBD1 (5 bases). CDR3 residues: CAWSGGVGQPQHF. CDR3 nucleotides: TGTGCCTGGAGTGGGGGGGTAGGCCAGCCCCAGCATTTT.